This TCR beta chain was found in a study of T-cell reconstitution after alpha-beta-depleted transplantation in children. As it was prepared, the TCRbeta library received unique molecular identifiers. TCRdb analysed the PCR reads with MiXCR anew, one entry per CDR3 protein. The table shows about 610,000 distinct CDR3 sequences, with approximately 10% occurring only once. The CDR3 extends over 16 amino acids. In germline, CDR1 is LGHNA, CDR2 YNFKEQ. The V gene end was trimmed by 0 bases and the J gene end by 4 bases; junction bases not matched to a gene: 3. The TCR was taken from a human donor who donated a stem cell graft to a child with acute myeloid leukemia. The chain employs TRBV4-2 and TRBJ2-3; TRBD2 agrees at 11 bases. Here the sequenced sample was PBMCs from the stem cell graft donor, taken from the stem cell graft. The CDR3 protein is CASSQDGTSGADTQYF. For the CDR3, the DNA is TGTGCCAGCAGCCAAGATGGGACTAGCGGTGCAGATACGCAGTATTTT.